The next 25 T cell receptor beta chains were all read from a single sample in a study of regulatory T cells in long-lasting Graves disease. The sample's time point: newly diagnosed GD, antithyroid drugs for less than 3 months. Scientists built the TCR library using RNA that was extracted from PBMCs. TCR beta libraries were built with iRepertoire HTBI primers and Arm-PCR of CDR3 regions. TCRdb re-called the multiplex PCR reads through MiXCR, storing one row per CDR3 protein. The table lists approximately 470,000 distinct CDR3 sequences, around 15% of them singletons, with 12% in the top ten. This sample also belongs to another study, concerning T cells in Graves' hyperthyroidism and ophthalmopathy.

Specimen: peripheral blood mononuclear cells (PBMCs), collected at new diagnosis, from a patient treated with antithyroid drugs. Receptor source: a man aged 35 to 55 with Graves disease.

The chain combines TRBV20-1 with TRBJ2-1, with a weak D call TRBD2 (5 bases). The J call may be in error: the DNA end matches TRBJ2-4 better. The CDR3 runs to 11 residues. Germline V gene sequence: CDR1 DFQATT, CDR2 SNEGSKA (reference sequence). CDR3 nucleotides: TGCAGTGCTAGCGGGAACGATGCTCAGTACTTC. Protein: CSASGNDAQYF.

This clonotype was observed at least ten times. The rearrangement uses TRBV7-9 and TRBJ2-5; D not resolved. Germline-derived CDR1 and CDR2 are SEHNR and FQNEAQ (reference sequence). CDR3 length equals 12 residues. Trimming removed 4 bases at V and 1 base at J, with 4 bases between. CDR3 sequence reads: CASSSSQETQYF. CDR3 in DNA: TGTGCCAGCAGCTCCAGCCAAGAGACCCAGTACTTC.

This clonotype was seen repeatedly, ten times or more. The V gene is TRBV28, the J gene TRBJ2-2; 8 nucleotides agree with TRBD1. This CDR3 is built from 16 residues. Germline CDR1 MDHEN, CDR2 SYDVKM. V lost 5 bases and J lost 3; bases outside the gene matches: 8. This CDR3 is CASSRTGGSDTGELFF. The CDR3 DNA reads TGTGCCAGCAGTCGCACAGGGGGGAGCGACACCGGGGAGCTGTTTTTT.

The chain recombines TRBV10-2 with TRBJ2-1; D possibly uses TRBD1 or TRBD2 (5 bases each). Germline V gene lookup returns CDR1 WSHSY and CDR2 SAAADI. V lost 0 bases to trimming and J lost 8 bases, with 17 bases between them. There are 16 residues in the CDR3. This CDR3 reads CASSESWGAQGDEQFF. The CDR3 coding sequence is TGCGCCAGCAGTGAGTCGTGGGGTGCCCAGGGAGATGAGCAGTTCTTC.

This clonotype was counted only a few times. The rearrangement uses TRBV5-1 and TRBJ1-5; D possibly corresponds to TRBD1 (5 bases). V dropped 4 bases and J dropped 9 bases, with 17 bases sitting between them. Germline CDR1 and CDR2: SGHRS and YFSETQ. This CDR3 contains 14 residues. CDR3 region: CASSPGTPGRPQHF. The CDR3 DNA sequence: TGCGCCAGCAGCCCCGGGACCCCGGGGAGGCCCCAGCATTTT. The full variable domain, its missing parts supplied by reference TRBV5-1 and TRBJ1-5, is KAGVTQTPRYLIKTRGQQVTLSCSPISGHRSVSWYQQTPGQGLQFLFEYFSETQRNKGNFPGRFSGRQFSNSRSEMNVSTLELGDSALYLCASSPGTPGRPQHFGDGTRLSIL.

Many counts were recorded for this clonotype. CDR3 sequence reads: CASSQGALEAFF. The CDR3 bases are TGTGCCAGCAGCCAAGGAGCCCTTGAAGCTTTCTTT. This chain joins TRBV3-1 and TRBJ1-1; D uncertain. Germline CDR1 and CDR2: LGHDT and YNNKEL (reference sequence). There are 12 residues in the CDR3. V lost 1 base and J lost 7, with 7 bases in between. Variable domain in full (rest from reference TRBV3-1 and TRBJ1-1): DTAVSQTPKYLVTQMGNDKSIKCEQNLGHDTMYWYKQDSKKFLKIMFSYNNKELIINETVPNRFSPKSPDKAHLNLHINSLELGDSAVYFCASSQGALEAFFGQGTRLTVV.

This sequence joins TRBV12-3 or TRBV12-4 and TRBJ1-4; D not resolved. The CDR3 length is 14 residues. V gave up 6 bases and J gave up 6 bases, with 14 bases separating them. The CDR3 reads CASRTTYPHEKLFF. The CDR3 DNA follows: TGTGCCAGCAGAACAACCTACCCTCATGAAAAACTGTTTTTT.

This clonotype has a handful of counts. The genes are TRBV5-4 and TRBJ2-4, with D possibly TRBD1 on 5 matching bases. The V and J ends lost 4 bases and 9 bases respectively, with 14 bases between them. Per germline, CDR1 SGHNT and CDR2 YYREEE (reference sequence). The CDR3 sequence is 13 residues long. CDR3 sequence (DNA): TGTGCCAGCAGCCTAGACCCAAGGGGCATTCAGTACTTC. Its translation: CASSLDPRGIQYF.

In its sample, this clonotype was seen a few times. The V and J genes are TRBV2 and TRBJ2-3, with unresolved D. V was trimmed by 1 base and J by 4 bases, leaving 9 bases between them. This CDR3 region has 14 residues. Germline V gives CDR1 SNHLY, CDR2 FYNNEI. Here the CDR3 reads CASSEDPGPDTQYF. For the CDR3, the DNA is TGTGCCAGCAGTGAAGATCCCGGCCCAGATACGCAGTATTTT.

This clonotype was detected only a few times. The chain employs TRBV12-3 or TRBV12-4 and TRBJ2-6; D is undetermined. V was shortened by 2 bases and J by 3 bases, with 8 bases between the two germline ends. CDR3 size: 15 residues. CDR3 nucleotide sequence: TGTGCCAGCAGTTTAAGTGTATTTGGGGCCAACGTCCTGACTTTC. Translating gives CASSLSVFGANVLTF.

The CDR3 nucleotides are TGTGCCAGCAGTTTAGATAGGCATAATGAAAAACTGTTTTTT. This translates into CASSLDRHNEKLFF. J is TRBJ1-4 and V is TRBV27, with D hard to call. V lost 2 bases and J lost 4, with 8 bases in between. Germline loops: CDR1 MNHEY, CDR2 SMNVEV (reference sequence). This CDR3 has 14 amino acids.

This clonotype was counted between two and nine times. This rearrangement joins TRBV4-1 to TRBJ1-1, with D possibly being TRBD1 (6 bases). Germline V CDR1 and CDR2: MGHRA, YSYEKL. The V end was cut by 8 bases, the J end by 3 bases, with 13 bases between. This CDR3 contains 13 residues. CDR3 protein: CASGIRGDTEAFF. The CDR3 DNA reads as TGCGCCAGCGGCATAAGGGGGGACACTGAAGCTTTCTTT.

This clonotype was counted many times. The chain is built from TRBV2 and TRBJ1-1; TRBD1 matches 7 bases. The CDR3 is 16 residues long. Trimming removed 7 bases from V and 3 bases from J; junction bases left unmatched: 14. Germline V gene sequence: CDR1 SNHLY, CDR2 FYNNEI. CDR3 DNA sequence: TGTGCCAGCAACTACCCCGGGACAGTGGGGGACACTGAAGCTTTCTTT. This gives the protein CASNYPGTVGDTEAFF.

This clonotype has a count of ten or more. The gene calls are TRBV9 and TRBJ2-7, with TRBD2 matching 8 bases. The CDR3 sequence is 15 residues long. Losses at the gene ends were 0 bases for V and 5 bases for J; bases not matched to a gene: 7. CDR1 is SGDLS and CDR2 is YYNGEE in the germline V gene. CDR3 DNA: TGTGCCAGCAGCGTAGGCCAGCGGGAGTTCAACGAGCAGTACTTC. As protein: CASSVGQREFNEQYF.

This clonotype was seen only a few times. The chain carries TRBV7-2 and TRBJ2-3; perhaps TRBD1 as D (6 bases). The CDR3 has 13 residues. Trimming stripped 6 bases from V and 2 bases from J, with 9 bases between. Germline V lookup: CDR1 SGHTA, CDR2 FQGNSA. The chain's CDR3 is CASSRQVTDTQYF. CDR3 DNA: TGTGCCAGCAGTCGACAGGTCACAGATACGCAGTATTTT.

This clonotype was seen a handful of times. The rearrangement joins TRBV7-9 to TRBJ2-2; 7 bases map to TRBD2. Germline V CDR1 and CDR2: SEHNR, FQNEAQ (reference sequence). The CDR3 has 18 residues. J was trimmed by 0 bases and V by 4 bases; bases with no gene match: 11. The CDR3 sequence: CASSSRGERGTNTGELFF. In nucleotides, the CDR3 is TGTGCCAGCAGCTCTCGGGGGGAGAGGGGAACGAACACCGGGGAGCTGTTTTTT.

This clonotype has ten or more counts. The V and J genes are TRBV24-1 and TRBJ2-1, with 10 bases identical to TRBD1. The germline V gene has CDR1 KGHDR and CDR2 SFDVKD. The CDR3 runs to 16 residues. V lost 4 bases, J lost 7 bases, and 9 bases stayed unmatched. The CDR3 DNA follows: TGTGCCACCAGTGACCCGACAGGGGGCCGGAGGAATGAGCAGTTCTTC. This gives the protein CATSDPTGGRRNEQFF.

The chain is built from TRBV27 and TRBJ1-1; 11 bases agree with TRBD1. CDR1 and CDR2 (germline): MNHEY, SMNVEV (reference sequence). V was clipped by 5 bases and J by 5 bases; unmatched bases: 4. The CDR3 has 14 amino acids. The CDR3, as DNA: TGTGCCAGCAGTACAAGGGACAGGGGGACTGAAGCTTTCTTT. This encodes CASSTRDRGTEAFF.

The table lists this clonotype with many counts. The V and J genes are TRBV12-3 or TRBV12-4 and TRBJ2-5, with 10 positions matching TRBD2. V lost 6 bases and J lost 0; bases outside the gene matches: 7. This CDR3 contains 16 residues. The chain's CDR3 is CASSGTSASYQETQYF. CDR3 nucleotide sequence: TGTGCCAGCAGCGGGACTAGCGCATCGTACCAAGAGACCCAGTACTTC.

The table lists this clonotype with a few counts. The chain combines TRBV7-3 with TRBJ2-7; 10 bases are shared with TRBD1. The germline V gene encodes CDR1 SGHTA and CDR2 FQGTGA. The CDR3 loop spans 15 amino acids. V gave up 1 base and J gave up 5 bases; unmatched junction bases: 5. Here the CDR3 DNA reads TGTGCCAGCAGCTTAAGACAGGGGGCAGAGAACGAGCAGTACTTC. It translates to CASSLRQGAENEQYF.

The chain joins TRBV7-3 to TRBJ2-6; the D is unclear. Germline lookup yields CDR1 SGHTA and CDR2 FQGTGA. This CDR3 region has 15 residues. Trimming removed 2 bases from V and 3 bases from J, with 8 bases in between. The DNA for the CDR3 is TGTGCCAGCAGCTTAGCTGGCATTGGGGCCAACGTCCTGACTTTC. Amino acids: CASSLAGIGANVLTF.

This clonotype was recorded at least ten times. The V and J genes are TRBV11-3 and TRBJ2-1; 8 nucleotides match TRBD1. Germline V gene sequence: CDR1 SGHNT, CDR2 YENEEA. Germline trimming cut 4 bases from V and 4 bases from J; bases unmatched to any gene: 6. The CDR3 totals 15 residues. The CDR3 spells CASSSTGAGYNEQFF. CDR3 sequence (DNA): TGTGCCAGCAGCTCGACAGGGGCCGGTTACAATGAGCAGTTCTTC.

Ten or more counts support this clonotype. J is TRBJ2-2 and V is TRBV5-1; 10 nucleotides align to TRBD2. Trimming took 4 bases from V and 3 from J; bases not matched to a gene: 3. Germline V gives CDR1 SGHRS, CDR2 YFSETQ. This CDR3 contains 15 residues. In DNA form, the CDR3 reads TGCGCCAGCAGCCCTAGCGGGAGCGACACCGGGGAGCTGTTTTTT. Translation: CASSPSGSDTGELFF.

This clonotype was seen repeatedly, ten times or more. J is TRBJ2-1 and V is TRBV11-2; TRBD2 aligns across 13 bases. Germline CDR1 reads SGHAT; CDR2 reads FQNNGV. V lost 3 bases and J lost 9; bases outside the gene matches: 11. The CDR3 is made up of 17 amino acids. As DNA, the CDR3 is TGTGCCAGCAGCTTTGCCCCCGGACTAGCGGGAGACGGTGAGCAGTTCTTC. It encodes CASSFAPGLAGDGEQFF.

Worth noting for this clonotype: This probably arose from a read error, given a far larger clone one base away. Written as DNA, the CDR3 is TGTGCCAGCAGTGGTGGTTGGGGGAGGGCCATTGAGACCCAGTACTTC. It specifies CASSGGWGRAIETQYF. The chain employs TRBV6-2 or TRBV6-3 and TRBJ2-3; 7 bases are shared with TRBD2. The end of the DNA is better explained by TRBJ2-5, so the J call may be wrong. Looked up from germline, CDR1 is MNHEY and CDR2 is SVGEGT. The CDR3 sequence is 16 residues long.